These 21 T cell receptor beta chains originate from one sample sequenced in a study of vaccination and CD4 T cells after COVID-19. These receptors have no known antigen. Scientists ran DNA taken from cultured CD4+ T cells through the Oncomine TCR Beta short-read assay for sequencing. TCRdb reprocessed the PCR reads via MiXCR and lists one record per CDR3 protein. The sample lists approximately 21,000 distinct CDR3 sequences; approximately 57% were seen once. Treatment in this sample: approximately 9-day PBMC culture with coronavirus spike peptide pools or control peptides (ViraFEST assay). Here the sequenced sample was CD4+ T cells from blood, cultured in vitro, taken after SARS-CoV-2 vaccination. The receptors originated from a human donor who received a COVID-19 vaccine.

The chain is built from TRBV12-3 or TRBV12-4 and TRBJ2-3; D call uncertain. The V gene lost 6 bases and the J gene lost 0 bases, with 4 bases spanning the gap. This CDR3 has 12 amino acids. CDR3 bases: TGTGCCAGCAGAGCTAGCACAGATACGCAGTATTTT. Protein sequence: CASRASTDTQYF.

The chain joins TRBV12-3 or TRBV12-4 to TRBJ2-4, with a possible D match to TRBD2 (5 bases). CDR3 length equals 14 residues. Deletions cut 2 bases from V and 8 bases from J, with 13 bases between. The CDR3 coding sequence is TGTGCCAGCAGTTTAAGGTCTCGGGGAGACATTCAGTACTTC. Translation gives CASSLRSRGDIQYF.

This clonotype was detected a few times. V gene TRBV20-1 combines with J gene TRBJ1-4; D is unresolved. The germline CDR1 and CDR2 sequences are DFQATT and SNEGSKA (reference sequence). The V end was cut by 3 bases, the J end by 0 bases, with 14 bases between. The CDR3 consists of 16 residues. This chain's CDR3 is CSARLQPGATNEKLFF. As DNA, the CDR3 is TGCAGTGCTAGGTTGCAACCAGGTGCAACTAATGAAAAACTGTTTTTT.

There are a few counts of this clonotype. The chain combines TRBV30 with TRBJ2-4; 8 bases map to TRBD2. Germline CDR1 reads GTSNPN; CDR2 reads SVGIG (reference sequence). The CDR3 has 17 residues. The V and J ends lost 0 bases and 0 bases, in that order; junction bases with no gene match: 7. The CDR3 DNA is TGTGCCTGGAGTGTTGGAGCGGGGGCCATAGCCAAAAACATTCAGTACTTC. The encoded protein is CAWSVGAGAIAKNIQYF.

This chain joins TRBV7-9 and TRBJ2-3; TRBD2 might be the D (7 bases). The CDR3 is made up of 15 amino acids. V shed 0 bases and J shed 3 bases, with 10 bases lying between them. The germline V gene has CDR1 SEHNR and CDR2 FQNEAQ (reference sequence). CDR3 bases: TGTGCCAGCAGCTTAGCGGGGGGGCCGACAGATACGCAGTATTTT. Residues: CASSLAGGPTDTQYF.

The chain joins TRBV20-1 to TRBJ2-1; 9 positions match TRBD2. The CDR3 spans 15 residues. Trimming removed 3 bases from V and 6 bases from J; junction bases left unmatched: 9. The germline CDR1 and CDR2 sequences are DFQATT and SNEGSKA (reference sequence). Here the CDR3 reads CSASAAGGRGNEQFF. CDR3 nucleotides: TGCAGTGCTAGCGCGGCGGGGGGGCGAGGCAATGAGCAGTTCTTC.

V is TRBV6-1 and J is TRBJ1-1, with D perhaps matching TRBD1 (6 bases). V was trimmed by 2 bases and J by 0 bases, leaving 16 bases between them. CDR1 is MNHNS, CDR2 SASEGT, per germline. The CDR3 is 17 amino acids. As DNA, the CDR3 is TGTGCCAGCAGTGAACCCTGGGGGCTGAGAATGAACACTGAAGCTTTCTTT. Its translation: CASSEPWGLRMNTEAFF.

This clonotype has just a few counts. The rearrangement links TRBV2 to TRBJ1-5; D not resolved. The CDR3 consists of 13 residues. Germline CDR1 is SNHLY and CDR2 is FYNNEI. The V and J ends lost 5 bases and 0 bases respectively, with 5 bases between them. The CDR3 DNA sequence: TGTGCCAGCAGTTCGCGTAGCAATCAGCCCCAGCATTTT. Its translation is CASSSRSNQPQHF.

The V and J genes are TRBV20-1 and TRBJ2-7, with D maybe TRBD1 (6 bases). Germline V gene sequence: CDR1 DFQATT, CDR2 SNEGSKA (reference sequence). The CDR3 has 14 residues. V lost 0 bases and J 5 bases, leaving 14 bases between the germline ends. CDR3 sequence: CSARDGQIFDEQYF. The CDR3 DNA reads as TGCAGTGCTAGAGACGGACAGATCTTCGACGAGCAGTACTTC.

The chain uses TRBV24-1 and TRBJ1-5; D perhaps matches TRBD1 (6 bases). V was shortened by 7 bases and J by 7 bases, with 13 bases between the two germline ends. This CDR3 region has 13 residues. Germline V CDR1 and CDR2: KGHDR, SFDVKD. The CDR3 protein is CATSLQGWQPQHF. CDR3 in DNA: TGTGCCACCAGCTTACAGGGCTGGCAGCCCCAGCATTTT.

This clonotype was counted a single time. The chain is built from TRBV30 and TRBJ1-1; 8 bases match TRBD1. This CDR3 is 15 amino acids long. CDR1 is GTSNPN and CDR2 is SVGIG in the germline V gene (reference sequence). V dropped 2 bases and J dropped 5; count of bases not matched to a gene: 10. The CDR3 DNA reads TGTGCCTGGAGTCCGTTACAGGGGGGGCAAACTGAAGCTTTCTTT. Translating gives CAWSPLQGGQTEAFF.

The count of this clonotype is one. The chain combines TRBV6-1 with TRBJ2-3; D is perhaps TRBD2 (7 bases). V dropped 8 bases and J dropped 2 bases, with 17 bases sitting between them. Per germline, CDR1 MNHNS and CDR2 SASEGT. This CDR3 has 15 residues. The CDR3 nucleotides are TGTGCCAGCTATAGACGGGGGGACAACACAGATACGCAGTATTTT. Residues: CASYRRGDNTDTQYF.

The chain carries TRBV7-8 and TRBJ2-1; 9 nucleotides match TRBD2. Germline values: CDR1 SGHVS, CDR2 FQNEAQ. With V trimmed by 2 bases and J by 2 bases, 7 bases remained unmatched. This CDR3 spans 17 amino acids. The CDR3 bases are TGTGCCAGCAGCTTATCGGCTAGCGGGACTCCCTACAATGAGCAGTTCTTC. Protein sequence: CASSLSASGTPYNEQFF.

The chain uses TRBV12-3 or TRBV12-4 and TRBJ1-6; D not resolved. V lost 1 base, J lost 7 bases, and 8 bases lay in between. CDR3 length equals 14 residues. The CDR3: CASSLVLTNSPLHF. In DNA form, the CDR3 reads TGTGCCAGCAGTTTAGTACTGACCAATTCACCCCTCCACTTT.

There are a few counts of this clonotype. The genes are TRBV19 and TRBJ2-7; 10 positions agree with TRBD1. The CDR3 has 15 amino acids. Losses at the gene ends were 3 bases for V and 0 bases for J; bases not matched to a gene: 2. Germline CDR1 and CDR2: LNHDA and SQIVND (reference sequence). CDR3 region: CASSMGQGHSYEQYF. The CDR3 DNA is TGTGCCAGTAGTATGGGACAGGGGCACTCCTACGAGCAGTACTTC.

This clonotype has a handful of counts. This chain connects TRBV6-1 to TRBJ1-2; 9 nucleotides align to TRBD1. CDR3 length: 15 residues. Per the germline V gene, CDR1 is MNHNS and CDR2 is SASEGT. Trimming removed 8 bases from V and 6 bases from J; junction bases left unmatched: 13. CDR3 protein: CASSPRDRDQDGYTF. In DNA form, the CDR3 reads TGTGCCAGCTCACCAAGGGACAGGGACCAAGATGGCTACACCTTC.

The chain carries TRBV20-1 and TRBJ2-3; unclear D gene. Trimming took off 3 bases at V and 2 bases at J, with 18 bases between the two ends. The CDR3 runs 16 residues. The germline V gene encodes CDR1 DFQATT and CDR2 SNEGSKA (reference sequence). CDR3 DNA sequence: TGCAGTGCTAGGCCCTCGTGGGCGGTTGACACAGATACGCAGTATTTT. It specifies CSARPSWAVDTDTQYF.

This chain connects TRBV7-9 to TRBJ2-2; 16 bases match TRBD2. Unmatched junction bases numbered 6, after V lost 2 bases and J lost 6 bases. There are 18 residues in the CDR3. Germline lookup yields CDR1 SEHNR and CDR2 FQNEAQ (reference sequence). In DNA form, the CDR3 reads TGTGCCAGCAGCTTATCCCCCGGGACTAGCGGGGGGGCCGGGGAGCTGTTTTTT. Translated: CASSLSPGTSGGAGELFF.

The rearrangement links TRBV5-1 to TRBJ1-6, with D maybe TRBD1 (5 bases). The ends were cut back, 7 bases at V and 9 bases at J, with 14 bases in the middle. CDR3 size: 13 residues. Looked up from germline, CDR1 is SGHRS and CDR2 is YFSETQ. The CDR3 sequence is CASAGDSGSPLHF. The CDR3 bases are TGCGCCAGCGCCGGGGACTCCGGTTCACCCCTCCACTTT.

The V and J genes are TRBV3-1 and TRBJ2-5; tentatively, D is TRBD1 (5 bases). CDR1 is LGHDT and CDR2 is YNNKEL in the germline V gene (reference sequence). The V and J ends lost 1 base and 3 bases respectively, with 12 bases between them. This CDR3 has 15 amino acids. The CDR3 protein is CASSQAVGVKETQYF. For the CDR3, the DNA is TGTGCCAGCAGCCAAGCGGTAGGGGTGAAAGAGACCCAGTACTTC.

The chain is built from TRBV11-3 and TRBJ2-3; D is undetermined. Deletions cut 7 bases from V and 0 bases from J, with 17 bases between. CDR1 and CDR2 from the germline V gene are SGHNT and YENEEA. This CDR3 is built from 16 residues. CDR3 nucleotides: TGTGCCAGCACCACAAGCACGGGTTCCAGCACAGATACGCAGTATTTT. Translated: CASTTSTGSSTDTQYF.